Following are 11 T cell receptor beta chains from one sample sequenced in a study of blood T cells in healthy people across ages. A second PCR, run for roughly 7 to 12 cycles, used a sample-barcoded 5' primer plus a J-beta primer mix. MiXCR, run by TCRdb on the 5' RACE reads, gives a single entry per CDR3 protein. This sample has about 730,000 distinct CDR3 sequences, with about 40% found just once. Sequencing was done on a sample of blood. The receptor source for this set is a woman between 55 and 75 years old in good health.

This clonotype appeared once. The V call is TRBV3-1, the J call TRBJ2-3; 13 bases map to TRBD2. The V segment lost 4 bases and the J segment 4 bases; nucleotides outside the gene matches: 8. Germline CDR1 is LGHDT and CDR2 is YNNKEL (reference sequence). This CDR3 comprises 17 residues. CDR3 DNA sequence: TGTGCCAGCAGCCCGGGCCTGACTAGCGGGGGGTCAGATACGCAGTATTTT. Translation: CASSPGLTSGGSDTQYF.

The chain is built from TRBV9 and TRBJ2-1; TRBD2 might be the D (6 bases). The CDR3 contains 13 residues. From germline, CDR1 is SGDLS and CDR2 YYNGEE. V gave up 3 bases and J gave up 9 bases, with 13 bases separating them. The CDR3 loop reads CASSEEGVVEQFF. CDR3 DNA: TGTGCCAGCAGCGAGGAGGGAGTGGTTGAGCAGTTCTTC.

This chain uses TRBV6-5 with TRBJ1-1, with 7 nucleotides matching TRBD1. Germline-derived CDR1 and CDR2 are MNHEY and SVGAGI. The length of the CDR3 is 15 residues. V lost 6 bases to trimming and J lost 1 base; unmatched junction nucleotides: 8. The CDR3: CASSTDRVPNTEAFF. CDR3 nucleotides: TGTGCCAGCAGCACCGACAGGGTACCGAACACTGAAGCTTTCTTT.

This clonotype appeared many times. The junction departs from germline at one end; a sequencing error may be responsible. The DNA for the CDR3 is TGCGCCAGCAGCTGGACGGAAGAGACCCAGTACTTC. Protein product: CASSWTEETQYF. The chain is built from TRBV12-3 or TRBV12-4 and TRBJ2-5; D is unclear. CDR3 length: 12 residues.

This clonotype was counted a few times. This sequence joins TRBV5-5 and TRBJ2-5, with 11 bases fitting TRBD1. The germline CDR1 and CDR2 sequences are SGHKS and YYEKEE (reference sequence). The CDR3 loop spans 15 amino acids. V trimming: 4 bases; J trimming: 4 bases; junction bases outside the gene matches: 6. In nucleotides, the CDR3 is TGTGCCAGCAGCGGGTGGACAGGGGGCGGAGAGACCCAGTACTTC. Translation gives CASSGWTGGGETQYF.

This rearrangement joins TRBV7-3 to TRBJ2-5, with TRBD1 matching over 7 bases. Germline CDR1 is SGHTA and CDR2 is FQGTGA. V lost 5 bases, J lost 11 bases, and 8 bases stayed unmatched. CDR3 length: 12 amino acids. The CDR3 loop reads CASSIQGYSQYF. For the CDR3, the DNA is TGTGCCAGCAGCATACAGGGGTACAGTCAGTACTTC.

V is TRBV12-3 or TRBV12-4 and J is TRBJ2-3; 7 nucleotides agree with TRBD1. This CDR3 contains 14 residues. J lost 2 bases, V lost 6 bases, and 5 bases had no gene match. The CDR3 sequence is CASRRQGNTDTQYF. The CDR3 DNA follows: TGTGCCAGCAGACGACAGGGAAACACAGATACGCAGTATTTT.

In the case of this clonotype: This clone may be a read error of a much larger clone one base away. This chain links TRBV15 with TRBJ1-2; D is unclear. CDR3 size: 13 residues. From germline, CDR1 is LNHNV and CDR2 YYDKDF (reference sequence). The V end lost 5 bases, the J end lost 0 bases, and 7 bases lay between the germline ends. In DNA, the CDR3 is TGTGCCACCAGCGGAGGTTCTAACTATGGCTACACCTTC. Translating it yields CATSGGSNYGYTF.

CDR3 residues: CASSLISGGAADTQYF. The CDR3 nucleotides read TGTGCCAGCAGCTTGATTAGCGGGGGGGCGGCAGATACGCAGTATTTT. The chain is built from TRBV7-3 and TRBJ2-3; TRBD2 agrees at 11 bases. This CDR3 has 16 residues. The V gene's germline CDR1 is SGHTA and CDR2 FQGTGA. Trimming at V came to 3 bases and at J to 4 bases, leaving 6 bases not matched to a gene.

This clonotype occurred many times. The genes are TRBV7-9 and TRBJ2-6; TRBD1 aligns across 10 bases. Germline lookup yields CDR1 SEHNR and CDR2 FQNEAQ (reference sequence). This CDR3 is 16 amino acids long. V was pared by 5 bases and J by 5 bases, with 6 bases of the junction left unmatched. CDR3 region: CASSLGQGVWANVLTF. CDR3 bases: TGTGCCAGCAGCCTCGGACAGGGGGTTTGGGCCAACGTCCTGACTTTC.

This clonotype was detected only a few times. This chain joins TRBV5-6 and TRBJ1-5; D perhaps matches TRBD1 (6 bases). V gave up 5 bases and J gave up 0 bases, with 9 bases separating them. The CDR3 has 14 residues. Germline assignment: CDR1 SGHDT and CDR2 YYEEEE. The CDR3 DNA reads TGTGCCAGCAGTAGGGGGTATAGCAATCAGCCCCAGCATTTT. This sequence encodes CASSRGYSNQPQHF. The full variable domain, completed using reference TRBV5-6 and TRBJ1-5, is DAGVTQSPTHLIKTRGQQVTLRCSPKSGHDTVSWYQQALGQGPQFIFQYYEEEERQRGNFPDRFSGHQFPNYSSELNVNALLLGDSALYLCASSRGYSNQPQHFGDGTRLSIL.